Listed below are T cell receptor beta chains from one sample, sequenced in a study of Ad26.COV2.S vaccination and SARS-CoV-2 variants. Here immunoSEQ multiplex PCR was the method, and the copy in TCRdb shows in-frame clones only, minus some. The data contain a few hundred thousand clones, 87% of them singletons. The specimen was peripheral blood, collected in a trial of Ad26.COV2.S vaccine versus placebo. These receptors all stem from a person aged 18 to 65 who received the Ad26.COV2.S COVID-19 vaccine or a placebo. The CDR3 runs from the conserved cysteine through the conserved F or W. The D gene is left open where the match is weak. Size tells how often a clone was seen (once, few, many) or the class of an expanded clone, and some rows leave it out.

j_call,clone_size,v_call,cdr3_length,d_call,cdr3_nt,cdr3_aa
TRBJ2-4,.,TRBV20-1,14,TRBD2,TGCAGTGCTAGTGCGCGAGCGGGAGGAAACATTCAGTACTTC,CSASARAGGNIQYF
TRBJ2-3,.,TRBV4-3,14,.,TGCGCCAGCAGCCAAGATAGGGGGACATCAACGCAGTATTTT,CASSQDRGTSTQYF
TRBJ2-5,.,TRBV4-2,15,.,TGTGCCAGCAGCCAAGGACCGGCAGGGGGGGAGACCCAGTACTTC,CASSQGPAGGETQYF
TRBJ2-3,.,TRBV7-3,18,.,TGTGCCAGCAGCCCATTCATAGGGGGGCCAACTCTCACAGATACGCAGTATTTT,CASSPFIGGPTLTDTQYF
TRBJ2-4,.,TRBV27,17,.,TGTGCCAGCAGTTTCCCCCTGAATATCCTAGCCAAAAACATTCAGTACTTC,CASSFPLNILAKNIQYF
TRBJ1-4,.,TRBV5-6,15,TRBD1,TGTGCCAGCAGCCCTAGGGGGCAGGGGAATGAAAAACTGTTTTTT,CASSPRGQGNEKLFF
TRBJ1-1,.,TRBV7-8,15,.,TGTGCCAGCAGCTTAGGTACGGGCAGGAACACTGAAGCTTTCTTT,CASSLGTGRNTEAFF
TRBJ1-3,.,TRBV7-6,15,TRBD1,TGTGCCAGCAGCTTGGGGACAGGGGTTGGAAACACCATATATTTT,CASSLGTGVGNTIYF
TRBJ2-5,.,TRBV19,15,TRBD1,TGTGCCAGTAGTCCCTTGGACAGGGATATAGGGACCCAGTACTTC,CASSPLDRDIGTQYF
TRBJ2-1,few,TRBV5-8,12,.,TGTGCCAGCAGCTTGGGGACTCTTGAGCAGTTCTTC,CASSLGTLEQFF
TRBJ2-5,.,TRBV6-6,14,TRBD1,TGTGCCAGCAGCGGGACAGGGGGCGGTGAGACCCAGTACTTC,CASSGTGGGETQYF
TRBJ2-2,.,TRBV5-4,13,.,TGTGCCAGCAGCCCTTCTCTCACCGGGGAGCTGTTTTTT,CASSPSLTGELFF
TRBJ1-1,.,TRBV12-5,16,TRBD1,TGTGCTAGTGGTGCTACACAGGGGGCACGAAACACTGAAGCTTTCTTT,CASGATQGARNTEAFF
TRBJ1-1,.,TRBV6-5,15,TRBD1,TGTGCCAGCACCCCCCGGGACAGGGGGAACACTGAAGCTTTCTTT,CASTPRDRGNTEAFF
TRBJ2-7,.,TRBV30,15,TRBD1,TGTGCCTGGAGTGTAAACGACAGGGGGACCTACGAGCAGTACTTC,CAWSVNDRGTYEQYF
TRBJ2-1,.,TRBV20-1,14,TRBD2,TGCAGTGCTAGTGACCGGGAGGGCTACAATGAGCAGTTCTTC,CSASDREGYNEQFF
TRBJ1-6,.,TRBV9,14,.,TGTGCCAGCAGCGGTAGCTCCTATAATTCACCCCTCCACTTT,CASSGSSYNSPLHF
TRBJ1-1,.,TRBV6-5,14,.,TGTGCCAGCAGTCTGGACAGTGGGAACACTGAAGCTTTCTTT,CASSLDSGNTEAFF
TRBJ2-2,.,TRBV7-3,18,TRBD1,TGTGCCAGCAGCCGAACCGGCCCCGGGGGACAGGCCACCGGGGAGCTGTTTTTT,CASSRTGPGGQATGELFF
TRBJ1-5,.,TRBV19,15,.,TGTGCCAGTAGTCCGGAGGGACGGGGCAATCAGCCCCAGCATTTT,CASSPEGRGNQPQHF
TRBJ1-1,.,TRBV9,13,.,TGTGCCAGCAGCCCAAACGTTAACACTGAAGCTTTCTTT,CASSPNVNTEAFF
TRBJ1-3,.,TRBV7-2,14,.,TGTGCCAGCAGCCCAGGTGACTCTGGAAACACCATATATTTT,CASSPGDSGNTIYF
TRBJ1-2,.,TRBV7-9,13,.,TGTGCCAGCAGCGTGAGGGGGGAATATGGCTACACCTTC,CASSVRGEYGYTF
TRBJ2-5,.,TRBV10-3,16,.,TGTGCCATCAGTGACCTACTCTCCGGGCCCTCAGAGACCCAGTACTTC,CAISDLLSGPSETQYF
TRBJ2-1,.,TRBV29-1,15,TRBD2,TGCAGCGTGCGCCCTTCTAGCGGCCCCTACAATGAGCAGTTCTTC,CSVRPSSGPYNEQFF
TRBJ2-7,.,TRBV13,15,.,TGTGCCAGCAGGGAAGCTGGGCGGGGAAACTACGAGCAGTACTTC,CASREAGRGNYEQYF
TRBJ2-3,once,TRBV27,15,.,TGTGCCAGCAGTTTATGGAGCGGATACACAGATACGCAGTATTTT,CASSLWSGYTDTQYF
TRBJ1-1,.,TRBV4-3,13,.,TGCGCCAGCAGCCGCAGATTTAACACTGAAGCTTTCTTT,CASSRRFNTEAFF
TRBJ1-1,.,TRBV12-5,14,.,TGTGCTAGTGGTTTTGGAGCGTTCGGCACTGAAGCTTTCTTT,CASGFGAFGTEAFF
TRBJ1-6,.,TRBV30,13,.,TGTGCCTGGAGTGAAGGGCAGAATTCACCCCTCCACTTT,CAWSEGQNSPLHF
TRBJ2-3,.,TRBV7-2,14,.,TGTGCCAGCAGCTTAGAGCGAGGACCAGATACGCAGTATTTT,CASSLERGPDTQYF
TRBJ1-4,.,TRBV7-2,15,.,TGTGCCAGCAGCGTTAGTCGAGCAACTAATGAAAAACTGTTTTTT,CASSVSRATNEKLFF
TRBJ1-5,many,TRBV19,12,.,TGTGCCACCAGAGCCCTAGGGGGACCCCAGCATTTT,CATRALGGPQHF
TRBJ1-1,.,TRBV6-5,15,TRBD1,TGTGCCAGCAGTTACCCGGGACAGATGAACACTGAAGCTTTCTTT,CASSYPGQMNTEAFF
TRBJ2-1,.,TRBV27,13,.,TGTGCCAGCAGTTTAGGGCGGAACAATGAGCAGTTCTTC,CASSLGRNNEQFF
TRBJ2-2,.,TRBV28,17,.,TGTGCCAGCAGTGCCGTCTTGGGTGCCCAAGGCACCGGGGAGCTGTTTTTT,CASSAVLGAQGTGELFF
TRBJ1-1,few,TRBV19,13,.,TGTGCCAGTAGTATAAAGGGTTCTCGGTCAGCTTTCTTT,CASSIKGSRSAFF
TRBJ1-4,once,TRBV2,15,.,TGTGCCAGCAGTGAGACCGGACAGCGTAATGAAAAACTGTTTTTT,CASSETGQRNEKLFF
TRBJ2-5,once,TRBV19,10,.,TGTGCCAGTCGGGAAGAGACCCAGTACTTC,CASREETQYF
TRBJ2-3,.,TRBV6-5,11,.,TGTGCCAGCAGGGTAACAGATACGCAGTATTTT,CASRVTDTQYF
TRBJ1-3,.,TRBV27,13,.,TGTGCCACTGCCGGTCAGACCGGAAACACCATATATTTT,CATAGQTGNTIYF
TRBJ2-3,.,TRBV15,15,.,TGTGCCACCAGCAGAGCGTCGGAGGGGGCAGATACGCAGTATTTT,CATSRASEGADTQYF
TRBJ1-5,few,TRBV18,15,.,TGTGCCAGCTCACCAGATCGGGGGAGCGGTCAGCCCCAGCATTTT,CASSPDRGSGQPQHF
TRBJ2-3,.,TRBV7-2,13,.,TGTGCCAGCAGCTTGGGACGCACAGATACGCAGTATTTT,CASSLGRTDTQYF
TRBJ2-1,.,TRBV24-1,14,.,TGTGCCACCAGTGATTTGCTAGGGAACAATGAGCAGTTCTTC,CATSDLLGNNEQFF
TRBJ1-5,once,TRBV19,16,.,TGTGCCAGTAGTACCGAACAGCAGGGGAGCAATCAGCCCCAGCATTTT,CASSTEQQGSNQPQHF
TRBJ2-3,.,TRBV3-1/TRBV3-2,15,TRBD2,TGTGCCAGCAGTCCAGATAATGGAGGCGGGAGTGAGCAGTATTTT,CASSPDNGGGSEQYF
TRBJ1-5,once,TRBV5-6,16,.,TGTGCCAGCAGCTGGGGGGGCGAACAGGGAAATCAGCCCCAGCATTTT,CASSWGGEQGNQPQHF
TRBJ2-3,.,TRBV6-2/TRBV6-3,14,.,TGTGCCAGCAGCCGGGGGAGAAGAACAGATACGCAGTATTTT,CASSRGRRTDTQYF
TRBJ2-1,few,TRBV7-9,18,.,TGTGCCAGCAGCTTTACGGGGGCGGCGCCAGGGATGTTGAATGAGCAGTTCTTC,CASSFTGAAPGMLNEQFF
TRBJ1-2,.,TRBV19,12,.,TGTGCCAGTAGTGCGGGGGCTTTTGGCTACACCTTC,CASSAGAFGYTF
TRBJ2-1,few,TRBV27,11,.,TGTGCCAGCAGCCAAGGACTCGGGCAGTTCTTC,CASSQGLGQFF